Included here is one TCR beta chain sequence, with context. The entry originates in a study of blood T cell repertoires in COVID-19. As for the study in general: Material from acute and convalescent COVID-19 was sourced from the United States, Italy and Spain. Nucleic acid was either cDNA or gDNA, and it came from T cells, B-cell-depleted T cells, or PBMCs.

In the authors' methods: Cell counts per sample came from amplifying reference gene primers. Sequencing was performed with immunoSEQ multiplex PCR; in TCRdb, only in-frame clones are kept and a portion is missing. That table furnishes V, J and clone size, whereas the DNA furnished D and trimming. In the table there are roughly 70,000 clones, nearly 90% of which are singletons. The CDR3 is made up of 15 amino acids. CDR1 and CDR2 from the germline V gene are SGHRS and YFSETQ. V was trimmed by 0 bases and J by 2 bases, leaving 10 bases between them. The chain has TRBV5-1 and TRBJ2-3, with D uncertain. Sequencing was carried out using peripheral blood. The sequence was collected from a man older than 75 with acute or convalescent COVID-19. Here the CDR3 reads CASSLVGQNTDTQYF. The CDR3 nucleotides read TGCGCCAGCAGCTTGGTTGGTCAGAACACAGATACGCAGTATTTT.